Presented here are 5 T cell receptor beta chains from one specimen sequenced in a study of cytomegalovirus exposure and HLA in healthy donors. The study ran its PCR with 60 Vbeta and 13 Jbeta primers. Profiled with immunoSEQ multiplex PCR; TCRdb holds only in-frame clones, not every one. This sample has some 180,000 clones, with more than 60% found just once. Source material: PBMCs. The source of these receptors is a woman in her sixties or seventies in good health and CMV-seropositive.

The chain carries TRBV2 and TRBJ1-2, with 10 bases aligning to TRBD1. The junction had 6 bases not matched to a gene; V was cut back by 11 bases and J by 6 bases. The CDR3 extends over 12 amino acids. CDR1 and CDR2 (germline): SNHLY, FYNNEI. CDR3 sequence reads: CAFRDRGDGYTF. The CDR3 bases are TGTGCCTTCCGGGACAGGGGAGATGGCTACACCTTC.

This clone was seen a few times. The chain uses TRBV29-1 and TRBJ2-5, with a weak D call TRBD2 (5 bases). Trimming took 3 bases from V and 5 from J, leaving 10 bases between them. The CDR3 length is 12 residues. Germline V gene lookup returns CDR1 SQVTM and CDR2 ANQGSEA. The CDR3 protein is CSVDSGRETQYF. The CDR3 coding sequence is TGCAGCGTTGACAGCGGCAGGGAGACCCAGTACTTC.

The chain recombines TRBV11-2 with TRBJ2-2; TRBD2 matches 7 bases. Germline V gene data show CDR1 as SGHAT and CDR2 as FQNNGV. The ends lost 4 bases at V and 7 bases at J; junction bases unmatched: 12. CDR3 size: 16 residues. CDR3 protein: CASSSVMGGVGGELFF. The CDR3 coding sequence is TGTGCCAGCAGCTCGGTGATGGGAGGGGTTGGCGGGGAGCTGTTTTTT.

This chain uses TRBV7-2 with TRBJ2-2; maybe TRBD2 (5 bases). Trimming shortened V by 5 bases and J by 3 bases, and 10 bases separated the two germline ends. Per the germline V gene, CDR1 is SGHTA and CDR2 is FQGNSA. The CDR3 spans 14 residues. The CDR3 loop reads CASSARGDTGELFF. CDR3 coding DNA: TGTGCCAGCAGCGCCCGGGGAGACACCGGGGAGCTGTTTTTT.

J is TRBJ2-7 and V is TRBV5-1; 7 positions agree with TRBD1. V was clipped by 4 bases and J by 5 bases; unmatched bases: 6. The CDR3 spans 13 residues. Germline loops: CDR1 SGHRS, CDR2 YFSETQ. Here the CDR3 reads CASSQTGVDEQYF. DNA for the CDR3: TGCGCCAGCAGCCAAACAGGGGTCGACGAGCAGTACTTC.